The present T cell receptor beta chain was sequenced within a study of shared clonotypes between healthy human individuals (TCRdb year 2020). Looking at the study overall: The cohort included three men and a couple of women between 18 and 49 years of age. For each donor, CD4 naive and CD4 memory were each run on three plates, CD8 naive on two plates, and CD8 memory on one plate. To estimate repertoire size and how much clonotypes are shared between individuals, the study performed deep sequencing of blood TCR repertoires from about five healthy adults. Different laboratories and diverse techniques were used to prepare libraries and sequence TCR repertoires, to increase sequencing depth and limit assay-specific biases. Per donor, leukapheresis produced somewhere between about 0.85 and 8.9 billion PBMCs. The full study reports these points: Clonotypes shared by all four sorted-subset donors showed higher generation probabilities than non-shared clonotypes. Naive subsets generally had larger estimated clonotype richness than memory subsets did. The genetic and exposure-history diversity represented was limited by the small number of donors. Sampling was restricted to blood, and TCR repertoires in tissue are likely to differ from TCR repertoires in blood. Sharing across four donors was observed for approximately 5% of naive CD4, about 3.2% of naive CD8, roughly 2.4% of memory CD4, and about 0.38% of memory CD8 clonotypes. Pairwise subsampling indicated that sequencing depth was expected to affect the degree of clonotype sharing among donors. Rarefaction of sorted-subset datasets indicated incomplete sequencing despite the large sequencing depth.

Using the deep immunoSEQ assay, multiplex PCR amplified TCR CDR3 regions from genomic DNA. Extracted genomic DNA from each cell subset was spread evenly across all wells of several immunoSEQ 96-well plates, with each plate serving as a replicate. For sorted subsets, each replicate PCR was loaded with around 220 ng genomic DNA, equivalent to about 33,000 T cell genomes. Purified libraries were measured with a Qubit 3.0 fluorometer, size-checked on a Bioanalyzer 2100, and measured again with the KAPA Library Quantification kit. A separate single-read 150-cycle Illumina NextSeq 550 flow cell was used to sequence each immunoSEQ 96-well plate. Regarding the original processing steps: The immunoSEQ output contained only junctional sequences without quality scores, so filtering could not match that applied to full-length reads. Sequences were annotated with PyIR, a Python wrapper for IgBLAST v1.9, using IMGT germline references to assign V/J genes and CDR3. Reads with weak V/J assignments (E-value above 1e-6), missing CDR3, stop codons, out-of-frame junctions, or ambiguous translated residues were removed. V3J clonotypes were defined as sequences sharing an identical inferred V gene, J gene, and CDR3 amino acid sequence. Percentage overlap between repertoires was computed as shared unique clonotypes divided by the size of the smaller repertoire. RTK rarefaction, the Chao1 estimator, and Recon v2.1 estimates of unobserved clonotypes were used to assess repertoire richness. For all TCRbeta clonotypes obtained by the gDNA method from a few donors, generation probabilities were computed with OLGA. Drawn from immuneACCESS, this table holds only the in-frame rearrangements with V and J called that TCRdb kept. Clones are partly lost; checked studies trace under half to an unresolved V gene and leave the rest unexplained. From that table come the V and J calls and clone size; the DNA was used to work out D and trimming. The sample table contains roughly 1,100,000 clones; only one count was recorded for under 80% of them. The ten largest clones add up to 1.4% of the sample.

Per the germline V gene, KGHSH is the CDR1 and LQKENI is the CDR2. From cysteine to phenylalanine, the CDR3 is 16 amino acids long. Of all the DNA, just the CDR3 is kept, 48 bases in frame from base 1. V sheds 2 bases and J sheds 1 base, leaving 12 bases between their ends. Donors were healthy HIV-negative adults with no recently reported acute infections or vaccinations. Every donor was a Caucasian adult residing in Nashville, Tennessee, USA. CD4+ T cells were enriched through magnetic negative selection, after which naive cells were positively selected on CD45RA and the remaining negative fraction served as the memory subset. Blood was obtained by leukapheresis, after which PBMCs were separated by Ficoll-Histopaque density gradient centrifugation and cryopreserved in liquid nitrogen vapor phase. Analytical flow cytometry was used to check the purity and quantity of every magnetically sorted T cell population. Genomic DNA was isolated from every sorted fraction and measured by UV absorbance on a Nanodrop 2000c.

Comment on this clone: Its antigen specificity is not known. No much larger clone exists at a distance of one base, and base qualities are not known.

Recombination connected TRBV18 to TRBJ2-1; the D region possibly corresponds to TRBD1 (5 bases align). The sequence was collected from a man in his late teens or twenties in good health. Sample: memory CD4+ T cells sorted from blood. The sample's cell subset or site label, decoded: CD45RA-negative fraction. The nucleotides read TGTGCCAGCTCACCAATAGGGGCAGGATCCTACAATGAGCAGTTCTTC. Its protein reads: CASSPIGAGSYNEQFF.